This T cell receptor (beta chain) came from a study of shared clonotypes between healthy human individuals. Findings of the study overall: Naive subsets typically showed greater estimated richness than memory subsets.

The naive CD8 fraction comprised CD45RO-negative cells positively selected for CCR7 and excluded terminally differentiated effector memory CD45RA+ cells. Comment on this clone: The antigen is not known. Relative to the germline gene, one junction end is altered; a read error may explain this.

Repertoires were generated with immunoSEQ multiplex PCR, while TCRdb's copy carries only in-frame clones and drops some. The table includes 1.5 million to 2.5 million clones, about 95% detected once. This receptor was obtained from a man younger than 30 in good health. Sequenced: naive CD8+ T cells sorted from blood.

DNA for the CDR3: TGTGCCGGCAGCTTAATTCCCCACGGGGACAGGGAAGCTTTCTTT. Translating it yields CAGSLIPHGDREAFF. The chain joins TRBV11-2 to TRBJ1-1, with TRBD1 matching over 8 bases. Germline V gives CDR1 SGHAT, CDR2 FQNNGV. The CDR3 has 15 amino acids.